The sequence of this TCR beta chain was determined in a study of spatial heterogeneity in lung cancer. Whole-study findings and limits: Ubiquitous expanded tumor TCRs showed up in blood more at resection than follow-up.

Unique molecular identifiers tagged every individual TCR cDNA molecule. TCRdb fed the 5' RACE reads into MiXCR, producing one record per CDR3 protein. The data hold 89,000 or so distinct CDR3 sequences, with about a fifth observed a single time. Time point indicated: sample taken at primary tumor resection. Whole RNA, which was extracted from tumor, nontumor lung tissue or frozen PBMC, was sequenced without any cell sorting. Samples were donated by 72 untreated early-stage non-small cell lung cancer patients. As regards this clonotype: What it binds is not known.

V lost 4 bases, J lost 2 bases, and 9 bases lay in between. CDR1 is SGHRS, CDR2 YFSETQ, per germline. This CDR3 comprises 14 residues. This clonotype originated in a male donor with early-stage non-small cell lung cancer. The sample in question was PBMCs, obtained at surgery. The rearrangement uses TRBV5-1 and TRBJ2-2; D might be TRBD1 (6 bases). CDR3 in amino acids: CASSEGQNTGELFF. In DNA, the CDR3 is TGCGCCAGCAGCGAGGGACAAAACACCGGGGAGCTGTTTTTT.